The 24 T cell receptor beta chains given below trace back to one sample, sequenced in a study of OX40 agonist ivuxolimab in advanced cancers. Profiled with immunoSEQ multiplex PCR; TCRdb holds only in-frame clones, not every one. The table lists roughly 56,000 clones, roughly 88% of them singletons, with over 2% in the top ten. The sequencing used CD4+ or CD8+ T cells sorted from blood, collected in a trial of the OX40 agonist ivuxolimab. All receptors derive from an adult with an advanced solid tumor such as melanoma, head and neck, liver or kidney cancer.

V and J are TRBV6-6 and TRBJ2-7; maybe TRBD1 (5 bases). The germline V gene has CDR1 MNHNY and CDR2 SVGAGI (reference sequence). The CDR3 is 14 residues long. V was shortened by 7 bases and J by 1 base, with 14 bases between the two germline ends. DNA for the CDR3: TGTGCCAGCAAGAGACAGACTCAATCCTACGAGCAGTACTTC. The encoded protein is CASKRQTQSYEQYF.

This sequence joins TRBV28 and TRBJ1-3; D is uncertain. Deletions cut 10 bases from V and 0 bases from J, with 10 bases between. The CDR3 consists of 13 residues. Germline values: CDR1 MDHEN, CDR2 SYDVKM. The CDR3 loop is CATNRASGNTIYF. CDR3 nucleotide sequence: TGTGCCACTAACCGAGCCTCTGGAAACACCATATATTTT.

This rearrangement joins TRBV30 to TRBJ2-1; D is perhaps TRBD2 (5 bases). Germline V gives CDR1 GTSNPN, CDR2 SVGIG (reference sequence). The CDR3 extends over 11 amino acids. Trimming pared 0 bases from V and 10 bases from J, leaving 7 bases between. The CDR3 here is CAWSVSGEQFF. The CDR3 DNA is TGTGCCTGGAGTGTATCGGGGGAGCAGTTCTTC. The variable domain in full, completed from reference TRBV30 and TRBJ2-1, reads SQTIHQWPATLVQPVGSPLSLECTVEGTSNPNLYWYRQAAGRGLQLLFYSVGIGQISSEVPQNLSASRPQDRQFILSSKKLLLSDSGFYLCAWSVSGEQFFGPGTRLTVL.

This clone was counted only a few times. The chain joins TRBV19 to TRBJ1-5; D is unresolved. The V end lost 6 bases, the J end lost 2 bases, and 17 bases lay between the germline ends. Germline V gives CDR1 LNHDA, CDR2 SQIVND (reference sequence). The CDR3 runs to 16 residues. The DNA of the CDR3 is TGTGCCAGTAGGCTGTCGAGGGCGGGAGGCAATCAGCCCCAGCATTTT. Translated: CASRLSRAGGNQPQHF. The whole variable domain, remainder taken from reference TRBV19 and TRBJ1-5, is DGGITQSPKYLFRKEGQNVTLSCEQNLNHDAMYWYRQDPGQGLRLIYYSQIVNDFQKGDIAEGYSVSREKKESFPLTVTSAQKNPTAFYLCASRLSRAGGNQPQHFGDGTRLSIL.

This chain uses TRBV7-2 with TRBJ1-2; D is possibly TRBD1 (5 bases). Germline V gene lookup returns CDR1 SGHTA and CDR2 FQGNSA. CDR3 length: 16 residues. V lost 4 bases and J 2 bases, leaving 17 bases between the germline ends. The CDR3 DNA reads TGTGCCAGCAGCTCCCGTATCCGGGACGAGAACTATGGCTACACCTTC. Translation gives CASSSRIRDENYGYTF. Full variable domain (rest looked up from reference TRBV7-2 and TRBJ1-2): GAGVSQSPSNKVTEKGKDVELRCDPISGHTALYWYRQSLGQGLEFLIYFQGNSAPDKSGLPSDRFSAERTGGSVSTLTIQRTQQEDSAVYLCASSSRIRDENYGYTFGSGTRLTVV.

This chain links TRBV7-9 with TRBJ2-1; 7 bases match TRBD1. The CDR3 runs to 13 residues. V was pared by 6 bases and J by 9 bases, with 8 bases of the junction left unmatched. CDR1 SEHNR and CDR2 FQNEAQ come from the germline V gene (reference sequence). The CDR3 protein is CASRDRVAGEQFF. Written as DNA, the CDR3 is TGTGCCAGCAGAGACAGGGTGGCGGGTGAGCAGTTCTTC.

The genes are TRBV2 and TRBJ1-4, with D unresolved. V lost 6 bases, J lost 8 bases, and 13 bases lay in between. The CDR3 totals 13 residues. From germline, CDR1 is SNHLY and CDR2 FYNNEI. Written as DNA, the CDR3 is TGTGCCAGCAGAACGTCGGTCGAAGAAAAACTGTTTTTT. It specifies CASRTSVEEKLFF. Variable domain in full (rest from reference TRBV2 and TRBJ1-4): EPEVTQTPSHQVTQMGQEVILRCVPISNHLYFYWYRQILGQKVEFLVSFYNNEISEKSEIFDDQFSVERPDGSNFTLKIRSTKLEDSAMYFCASRTSVEEKLFFGSGTQLSVL.

The chain is built from TRBV7-3 and TRBJ2-1; no definite D call. This CDR3 is built from 14 residues. CDR1 SGHTA and CDR2 FQGTGA come from the germline V gene. Trimming left V 3 bases short and J 4 bases short, with 10 bases between. CDR3 in DNA: TGTGCCAGCAGCTTCCAGAGAGGATACAATGAGCAGTTCTTC. Residues: CASSFQRGYNEQFF. Complete variable domain (other parts from reference TRBV7-3 and TRBJ2-1): GAGVSQTPSNKVTEKGKYVELRCDPISGHTALYWYRQSLGQGPEFLIYFQGTGAADDSGLPNDRFFAVRPEGSVSTLKIQRTERGDSAVYLCASSFQRGYNEQFFGPGTRLTVL.

The chain uses TRBV27 and TRBJ1-6, with D unresolved. The germline gives CDR1 MNHEY, CDR2 SMNVEV (reference sequence). The CDR3 loop spans 15 amino acids. The V end lost 3 bases, the J end lost 5 bases, and 11 bases lay between the germline ends. CDR3 sequence: CASSFSRGNNSPLHF. As DNA, the CDR3 is TGTGCCAGCAGTTTTTCTCGCGGGAATAATTCACCCCTCCACTTT.

The rearrangement links TRBV4-1 to TRBJ1-6, with a possible D match to TRBD1 (6 bases). The CDR3 contains 16 residues. From germline, CDR1 is MGHRA and CDR2 YSYEKL. V lost 5 bases and J lost 10, with 21 bases in between. This CDR3 is CASSTPAGALVSPLHF. The CDR3 nucleotides are TGCGCCAGCAGCACCCCGGCGGGGGCGCTTGTGTCACCCCTCCACTTT.

Comments on this clone: Other DNA sequences from this sample encode an identical CDR3 as well. The chain combines TRBV18 with TRBJ2-7, with 10 bases that match TRBD1. This CDR3 spans 14 amino acids. Losses at the gene ends were 6 bases for V and 2 bases for J; bases not matched to a gene: 4. Germline CDR1 is KGHSH and CDR2 is LQKENI. CDR3 amino acids: CASSPGTGAYEQYF. The DNA of the CDR3 is TGTGCCAGCTCGCCCGGGACAGGGGCCTACGAGCAGTACTTC. Complete variable domain (other parts from reference TRBV18 and TRBJ2-7): NAGVMQNPRHLVRRRGQEARLRCSPMKGHSHVYWYRQLPEEGLKFMVYLQKENIIDESGMPKERFSAEFPKEGPSILRIQQVVRGDSAAYFCASSPGTGAYEQYFGPGTRLTVT.

The V and J genes are TRBV5-8 and TRBJ1-3; D remains ambiguous. V was shortened by 2 bases and J by 4 bases, with 10 bases between the two germline ends. Germline V CDR1 and CDR2: SGHTS, YDEGEE. There are 14 residues in the CDR3. The CDR3 protein is CASSLFPSGNTIYF. The CDR3, as DNA: TGTGCCAGCAGCTTATTCCCGAGCGGAAACACCATATATTTT.

This chain connects TRBV7-3 to TRBJ2-5; D may be TRBD1 (6 bases). Germline V gene lookup returns CDR1 SGHTA and CDR2 FQGTGA. Trimming left V 3 bases short and J 2 bases short, with 10 bases between. This CDR3 spans 14 amino acids. CDR3 protein: CASSFQGSQETQYF. The CDR3 DNA reads as TGTGCCAGCAGCTTCCAGGGGTCTCAAGAGACCCAGTACTTC.

This sequence joins TRBV7-3 and TRBJ2-3; D gene uncertain. V was cut by 1 base and J by 2 bases, with 7 bases left in between. In germline, CDR1 is SGHTA, CDR2 FQGTGA. The length of the CDR3 is 14 residues. This CDR3 reads CASSLNPPTDTQYF. The CDR3 DNA sequence: TGTGCCAGCAGCTTAAACCCCCCCACAGATACGCAGTATTTT.

V gene TRBV6-4 combines with J gene TRBJ1-2; tentatively, D is TRBD1 (6 bases). V gave up 7 bases and J gave up 3 bases, with 15 bases separating them. This CDR3 comprises 14 residues. Germline V gene data show CDR1 as MRHNA and CDR2 as SNTAGT. CDR3: CASKGTRSDYGYTF. The CDR3 bases are TGTGCCAGCAAGGGGACAAGATCAGACTATGGCTACACCTTC.

The V call is TRBV19, the J call TRBJ1-5; TRBD1 is a possible D gene (6 bases). The CDR3 has 18 residues. Trimming removed 5 bases from V and 1 base from J, with 21 bases in between. Germline CDR1 and CDR2: LNHDA and SQIVND (reference sequence). The CDR3 coding sequence is TGTGCCAGTAGTTCCCCTAGGGGGGCTGTGAGAAGCAATCAGCCCCAGCATTTT. Its protein is CASSSPRGAVRSNQPQHF.

This clone was seen only a few times. The chain couples TRBV2 to TRBJ2-7; 15 bases line up with TRBD2. Germline CDR1 is SNHLY and CDR2 is FYNNEI. The CDR3 loop spans 19 amino acids. The V and J ends lost 6 bases and 2 bases, in that order; junction bases with no gene match: 14. The CDR3 DNA sequence: TGTGCCAGCAGCGAGCCGGGACTAGCGGGGGGCCCTTCAGCCTACGAGCAGTACTTC. Translating gives CASSEPGLAGGPSAYEQYF.

The CDR3 nucleotides read TGTGCCAGCAGCATCGGACAGGGGAGGGAGACCCAGTACTTC. Translated: CASSIGQGRETQYF. The V and J genes are TRBV9 and TRBJ2-5, with TRBD1 identical over 9 bases. This CDR3 comprises 14 residues. V gave up 4 bases and J gave up 5 bases; unmatched junction bases: 6. The germline CDR1 and CDR2 sequences are SGDLS and YYNGEE.

The J gene is TRBJ1-1, the V gene TRBV5-1; TRBD1 agrees at 7 bases. The germline gives CDR1 SGHRS, CDR2 YFSETQ. V shed 3 bases and J 0 bases; nucleotides not matched to a gene: 8. The CDR3 sequence is 16 residues long. DNA of the CDR3: TGCGCCAGCAGCTCGGGACAGTTGGGGCTGAACACTGAAGCTTTCTTT. Translated, it gives CASSSGQLGLNTEAFF.

The V and J genes are TRBV5-8 and TRBJ2-7; 9 nucleotides align to TRBD1. CDR1 is SGHTS and CDR2 is YDEGEE in the germline V gene. V gave up 8 bases and J gave up 5 bases; unmatched junction bases: 14. This CDR3 comprises 15 residues. The CDR3 loop reads CASRITGGPFDEQYF. CDR3 bases: TGTGCCAGTCGAATTACAGGGGGCCCCTTCGACGAGCAGTACTTC.

V usage is TRBV2 and J usage is TRBJ2-2; the D gene could be TRBD1 or TRBD2 (6 bases each). V lost 6 bases to trimming and J lost 5 bases, with 10 bases between them. Germline-derived CDR1 and CDR2 are SNHLY and FYNNEI. This CDR3 has 13 amino acids. CDR3 in DNA: TGTGCCAGCAGCCGGGGGCGGACCGGGGAGCTGTTTTTT. Residues: CASSRGRTGELFF.

V and J are TRBV5-1 and TRBJ2-7; D gene ambiguous. The germline V gene has CDR1 SGHRS and CDR2 YFSETQ. The CDR3 has 15 amino acids. Between the trimmed V and J ends, which lost 0 bases and 1 base, there was a span of 11 bases. CDR3 in amino acids: CASSLGSGPSYEQYF. The CDR3 DNA reads TGCGCCAGCAGCTTGGGATCAGGTCCATCCTACGAGCAGTACTTC.

This clone was seen a single time. The genes are TRBV5-1 and TRBJ2-5; D perhaps matches TRBD1 (6 bases). Germline assignment: CDR1 SGHRS and CDR2 YFSETQ. The CDR3 covers 16 residues. V lost 4 bases, J lost 0 bases, and 16 bases lay in between. The CDR3 DNA sequence: TGCGCCAGCAGCCCAGGGGAGCGGCAGTACCAAGAGACCCAGTACTTC. Amino acid sequence: CASSPGERQYQETQYF.

This chain connects TRBV7-2 to TRBJ1-5; no clear D. CDR3 length: 16 amino acids. Germline V gene lookup returns CDR1 SGHTA and CDR2 FQGNSA. Trimming removed 3 bases from V and 4 bases from J, with 16 bases in between. The CDR3 here is CASSLMGAARNQPQHF. The CDR3 DNA follows: TGTGCCAGCAGCTTGATGGGAGCTGCCCGGAATCAGCCCCAGCATTTT.